The 32 T cell receptor beta chains presented below share a single source sample, sequenced in a study of response to subunit inactivated influenza vaccine. TCRdb reprocessed the RT-PCR reads via MiXCR and lists one record per CDR3 protein. The sample holds around 150,000 distinct CDR3 sequences, approximately 11% seen once. The sequencing here drew on non-naive T cells sorted from PBMCs, taken about 40 days after vaccination. All receptors derive from a man aged 50 or older who received an inactivated influenza vaccine.

The V call is TRBV7-2, the J call TRBJ1-4; D perhaps matches TRBD1 (6 bases). Trimming stripped 4 bases from V and 4 bases from J, with 10 bases between. This CDR3 is built from 14 residues. The germline CDR1 and CDR2 sequences are SGHTA and FQGNSA. The CDR3 DNA reads as TGTGCCAGCAGCTCAGCAGGGGTTAATGAAAAACTGTTTTTT. Translation: CASSSAGVNEKLFF.

V gene TRBV9 combines with J gene TRBJ2-1; TRBD2 matches at 9 bases. In germline, CDR1 is SGDLS, CDR2 YYNGEE. The CDR3 totals 15 residues. V lost 5 bases and J lost 0; bases outside the gene matches: 3. CDR3 sequence: CASRRGLASYNEQFF. The CDR3 region has the DNA TGTGCCAGCAGGAGGGGACTAGCCTCCTACAATGAGCAGTTCTTC.

This clonotype was counted at least ten times. The chain combines TRBV2 with TRBJ2-7; a weak D match, TRBD1 (5 bases). The CDR3 is 13 residues long. V lost 2 bases and J lost 4, with 9 bases in between. Germline loops: CDR1 SNHLY, CDR2 FYNNEI. CDR3 nucleotides: TGTGCCAGCAGTGAACTGCAGGGTTACGAGCAGTACTTC. Translated: CASSELQGYEQYF. The variable domain in full, completed from reference TRBV2 and TRBJ2-7, reads EPEVTQTPSHQVTQMGQEVILRCVPISNHLYFYWYRQILGQKVEFLVSFYNNEISEKSEIFDDQFSVERPDGSNFTLKIRSTKLEDSAMYFCASSELQGYEQYFGPGTRLTVT.

The V and J genes are TRBV18 and TRBJ2-3; the match to TRBD2 covers 13 bases. V was clipped by 5 bases and J by 7 bases; unmatched bases: 9. Germline V gene lookup returns CDR1 KGHSH and CDR2 LQKENI. The CDR3 is made up of 16 amino acids. The CDR3 DNA reads as TGTGCCAGCTCATCCCAAACTAGCGGGAGGGCTAATACGCAGTATTTT. Its translation: CASSSQTSGRANTQYF.

The V call is TRBV6-1, the J call TRBJ1-1; D is unclear. The V gene lost 6 bases and the J gene lost 1 base, with 9 bases spanning the gap. In germline, CDR1 is MNHNS, CDR2 SASEGT. The CDR3 is 13 residues long. The CDR3 DNA sequence: TGTGCCAGCAGACGCTCCTCGAACACTGAAGCTTTCTTT. It is translated as CASRRSSNTEAFF.

This chain links TRBV6-5 with TRBJ2-5; a weak D match, TRBD1 (6 bases). This CDR3 spans 13 amino acids. Germline-derived CDR1 and CDR2 are MNHEY and SVGAGI. V dropped 6 bases and J dropped 3 bases, with 11 bases sitting between them. The DNA for the CDR3 is TGTGCCAGCAGCTACAGGGCCGAAGAGACCCAGTACTTC. This sequence encodes CASSYRAEETQYF.

This clonotype was counted many times. J is TRBJ2-1 and V is TRBV4-1, with 7 nucleotides matching TRBD2. There are 13 residues in the CDR3. Losses at the gene ends were 4 bases for V and 7 bases for J; bases not matched to a gene: 4. Per germline, CDR1 MGHRA and CDR2 YSYEKL. The CDR3 here is CASSLLAANEQFF. The CDR3 DNA reads as TGCGCCAGCAGCCTTCTAGCGGCAAATGAGCAGTTCTTC.

The sample holds a few counts of this clonotype. The V call is TRBV29-1, the J call TRBJ2-7; 8 bases match TRBD2. The CDR3 runs 12 residues. J was trimmed by 5 bases and V by 7 bases; bases with no gene match: 7. The germline V gene encodes CDR1 SQVTM and CDR2 ANQGSEA. CDR3 DNA: TGCAGCGCGGGGGGGTTGGTGAACGAGCAGTACTTC. Its protein product is CSAGGLVNEQYF.

This chain joins TRBV29-1 and TRBJ1-6; 7 bases align to TRBD1. Germline assignment: CDR1 SQVTM and CDR2 ANQGSEA. The V segment lost 6 bases and the J segment 10 bases; nucleotides outside the gene matches: 9. The CDR3 runs to 13 residues. The CDR3 nucleotides are TGCAGCGTATCGACAGGGATGAACTCACCCCTCCACTTT. Protein product: CSVSTGMNSPLHF.

This clonotype was picked up a small number of times. The rearrangement links TRBV20-1 to TRBJ2-1, with 7 positions matching TRBD2. V lost 6 bases and J lost 0; bases outside the gene matches: 5. The CDR3 runs to 14 residues. Germline CDR1 DFQATT, CDR2 SNEGSKA (reference sequence). The CDR3 region is CSAKGLDSYNEQFF. Here the CDR3 DNA reads TGCAGTGCAAAAGGACTAGACTCCTACAATGAGCAGTTCTTC.

The table lists this clonotype with a few counts. The chain carries TRBV28 and TRBJ2-5; 12 bases line up with TRBD2. The CDR3 extends over 17 amino acids. Germline V gene lookup returns CDR1 MDHEN and CDR2 SYDVKM. With V trimmed by 6 bases and J by 0 bases, 8 bases remained unmatched. CDR3 region: CASSGLAGGKYQETQYF. CDR3 DNA: TGTGCCAGCAGCGGTCTAGCGGGGGGGAAGTACCAAGAGACCCAGTACTTC.

This clonotype came up a few times. The V call is TRBV7-8, the J call TRBJ2-6; no clear D gene. The V and J ends lost 10 bases and 4 bases respectively, with 8 bases between them. The CDR3 runs to 12 residues. CDR1 is SGHVS, CDR2 FQNEAQ, per germline. CDR3 nucleotides: TGTGCCACCGCGTACGGGGCCAACGTCCTGACTTTC. Protein product: CATAYGANVLTF.

This clonotype was found many times. The J gene is TRBJ2-3, the V gene TRBV29-1; D possibly corresponds to TRBD1 (6 bases). Germline-derived CDR1 and CDR2 are SQVTM and ANQGSEA. The CDR3 consists of 15 residues. V shed 3 bases and J shed 4 bases, with 17 bases lying between them. CDR3 DNA sequence: TGCAGCGTTGACGACTATGGTGGGGGCGCAGATACGCAGTATTTT. Its protein is CSVDDYGGGADTQYF.

The sample holds a few counts of this clonotype. The rearrangement joins TRBV20-1 to TRBJ2-7; D remains unclear. The germline V gene has CDR1 DFQATT and CDR2 SNEGSKA (reference sequence). Trimming shortened V by 0 bases and J by 2 bases, and 20 bases separated the two germline ends. The CDR3 has 17 amino acids. CDR3 coding DNA: TGCAGTGCTAGAGATCTCCGGAGTAGTTCCAACACCTACGAGCAGTACTTC. Translating gives CSARDLRSSSNTYEQYF.

This clonotype was seen only a few times. CDR3 coding DNA: TGTGCCAGCAGTGACCGGGGCGGGAGCTCCTACAATGAGCAGTTCTTC. This translates into CASSDRGGSSYNEQFF. The V and J genes are TRBV6-1 and TRBJ2-1; TRBD2 matches 7 bases. In germline, CDR1 is MNHNS, CDR2 SASEGT. Trimming removed 3 bases from V and 0 bases from J; junction bases left unmatched: 5. The CDR3 has 16 amino acids.

This clonotype was counted ten times or more. Written as DNA, the CDR3 is TGTGCCAGCGACAGGGAGAACAATCAGCCCCAGCATTTT. Translating gives CASDRENNQPQHF. This rearrangement joins TRBV2 to TRBJ1-5; 7 bases line up with TRBD1. The J segment lost 3 bases and the V segment lost 8 bases, leaving 4 bases of the junction unmatched. This CDR3 region has 13 residues. Per germline, CDR1 SNHLY and CDR2 FYNNEI.

A few counts support this clonotype. The chain employs TRBV20-1 and TRBJ2-2; D possibly corresponds to TRBD1 (7 bases). Germline V gives CDR1 DFQATT, CDR2 SNEGSKA (reference sequence). This CDR3 is built from 15 residues. With 5 bases removed from V and 1 base from J, the gap between germline ends came to 14 bases. The CDR3 is CSAQEGAMNTGELFF. CDR3 sequence (DNA): TGCAGTGCTCAGGAGGGGGCAATGAACACCGGGGAGCTGTTTTTT.

This clonotype has a handful of counts. V gene TRBV18 combines with J gene TRBJ2-7; a possible D gene is TRBD2 (6 bases). Trimming removed 0 bases from V and 1 base from J, with 13 bases in between. The CDR3 consists of 16 residues. Germline-derived CDR1 and CDR2 are KGHSH and LQKENI. The CDR3 nucleotides read TGTGCCAGCTCACCACCACACGGGGGTTATTCCTACGAGCAGTACTTC. This gives the protein CASSPPHGGYSYEQYF.

On this clonotype: One end of the junction varies from germline; a read error may be responsible. The chain joins TRBV7-7 to TRBJ2-7; D may be TRBD1 (5 bases). The CDR3 extends over 17 amino acids. In germline, CDR1 is SSHAT, CDR2 FNYEAQ (reference sequence). The CDR3 reads CASSPKMSGRDSYEQYF. In DNA, the CDR3 is TGTGCTAGCAGCCCTAAGATGTCTGGCAGGGACTCCTACGAGCAGTACTTC.

This clonotype was seen only a few times. The chain is built from TRBV5-1 and TRBJ1-2, with TRBD1 matching 9 bases. V shed 4 bases, J shed 4 bases, and the junction held 5 bases outside the gene matches. The length of the CDR3 is 14 residues. Germline assignment: CDR1 SGHRS and CDR2 YFSETQ. CDR3 nucleotides: TGCGCCAGCAGCCCGCTGACAGGGGGCTATGGCTACACCTTC. Translation gives CASSPLTGGYGYTF.

This clonotype was picked up a small number of times. V gene TRBV5-4 combines with J gene TRBJ2-3; D is unresolved. The germline V gene encodes CDR1 SGHNT and CDR2 YYREEE (reference sequence). Trimming pared 2 bases from V and 6 bases from J, leaving 7 bases between. The length of the CDR3 is 12 residues. CDR3 sequence: CASSFFLDTQYF. CDR3 nucleotides: TGTGCCAGCAGCTTCTTTCTGGATACGCAGTATTTT.

This clonotype was observed many times. The chain links TRBV5-1 to TRBJ2-2, with TRBD2 matching 8 bases. Germline CDR1 and CDR2: SGHRS and YFSETQ. Trimming at V came to 0 bases and at J to 0 bases, leaving 1 base not matched to a gene. The CDR3 runs 16 residues. Written as DNA, the CDR3 is TGCGCCAGCAGCTTGGTCGGGGGGGCGAACACCGGGGAGCTGTTTTTT. Its protein is CASSLVGGANTGELFF.

This clonotype has just a few counts. The J gene is TRBJ1-3, the V gene TRBV7-2; the match to TRBD1 covers 7 bases. Trimming at V came to 5 bases and at J to 1 base, leaving 11 bases not matched to a gene. There are 17 residues in the CDR3. Per germline, CDR1 SGHTA and CDR2 FQGNSA. The CDR3 loop reads CASSKTSGTESGNTIYF. The DNA for the CDR3 is TGTGCCAGCAGCAAAACATCCGGGACAGAATCTGGAAACACCATATATTTT.

There are many counts of this clonotype. The rearrangement joins TRBV7-2 to TRBJ2-5; TRBD1 matches 8 bases. Losses at the gene ends were 5 bases for V and 5 bases for J; bases not matched to a gene: 7. CDR3 length: 14 residues. Germline lookup yields CDR1 SGHTA and CDR2 FQGNSA. In DNA form, the CDR3 reads TGTGCCAGCAGCCCGGACAGGGTCTCTGAGACCCAGTACTTC. Encoded protein: CASSPDRVSETQYF.

The chain couples TRBV6-5 to TRBJ2-1, with D possibly called TRBD1 or TRBD2 (7 bases each). Deletions cut 0 bases from V and 9 bases from J, with 27 bases between. CDR3 length equals 19 residues. Germline loops: CDR1 MNHEY, CDR2 SVGAGI. CDR3 in amino acids: CASSYSRQGGAGASTEQFF. CDR3 nucleotide sequence: TGTGCCAGCAGTTACTCCCGACAGGGAGGGGCGGGAGCCTCGACTGAGCAGTTCTTC.

The chain carries TRBV27 and TRBJ2-4, with D perhaps matching TRBD2 (5 bases). CDR1 and CDR2 from the germline V gene are MNHEY and SMNVEV (reference sequence). V lost 5 bases and J 7 bases, leaving 18 bases between the germline ends. The CDR3 runs 15 residues. The CDR3 DNA is TGTGCCAGCAGTCGCGGCTTGCGGTCGGGGAACATTCAGTACTTC. Translated: CASSRGLRSGNIQYF.

J is TRBJ2-1 and V is TRBV7-2; 8 bases agree with TRBD2. In germline, CDR1 is SGHTA, CDR2 FQGNSA. The J segment lost 9 bases and the V segment lost 1 base, leaving 8 bases of the junction unmatched. The CDR3 contains 15 residues. The DNA of the CDR3 is TGTGCCAGCAGCTTAGTCACAGCGGGGGTCGGTGAGCAGTTCTTC. It translates to CASSLVTAGVGEQFF.

This clonotype occurred a few times. The chain carries TRBV27 and TRBJ2-7, with D possibly matching TRBD2 (6 bases). Germline V gene lookup returns CDR1 MNHEY and CDR2 SMNVEV (reference sequence). With 5 bases removed from V and 0 bases from J, the gap between germline ends came to 11 bases. The CDR3 spans 14 residues. DNA of the CDR3: TGTGCCAGCAGTGGAGGGTTTGGCTCCTACGAGCAGTACTTC. This sequence encodes CASSGGFGSYEQYF.

The chain combines TRBV20-1 with TRBJ2-1, with 12 bases identical to TRBD2. Germline assignment: CDR1 DFQATT and CDR2 SNEGSKA (reference sequence). CDR3 length: 13 amino acids. CDR3 nucleotides: TGCAGGCACGGACTAGCGGGATTCAATGAGCAGTTCTTC. As protein: CRHGLAGFNEQFF.

The chain is built from TRBV25-1 and TRBJ2-5; D remains ambiguous. Germline CDR1 reads MGHDK; CDR2 reads SYGVNS. V was pared by 2 bases and J by 4 bases, with 8 bases between. The CDR3 is made up of 13 amino acids. The CDR3 reads CASSEHGRETQYF. The CDR3 coding sequence is TGTGCCAGCAGTGAACACGGACGAGAGACCCAGTACTTC.

This clonotype was seen many times. This sequence joins TRBV7-2 and TRBJ1-5; TRBD1 might be the D (5 bases). Germline lookup yields CDR1 SGHTA and CDR2 FQGNSA. Trimming shortened V by 3 bases and J by 4 bases, and 10 bases separated the two germline ends. This CDR3 region has 14 residues. CDR3 in amino acids: CASSFWGRNQPQHF. CDR3 nucleotide sequence: TGTGCCAGCAGCTTCTGGGGACGTAATCAGCCCCAGCATTTT. The entire variable domain, with the rest obtained from reference TRBV7-2 and TRBJ1-5, is as follows: GAGVSQSPSNKVTEKGKDVELRCDPISGHTALYWYRQSLGQGLEFLIYFQGNSAPDKSGLPSDRFSAERTGGSVSTLTIQRTQQEDSAVYLCASSFWGRNQPQHFGDGTRLSIL.

This clonotype showed up just a few times. The J gene is TRBJ2-2, the V gene TRBV5-1, with D tentatively TRBD2 (5 bases). This CDR3 has 16 residues. The ends were cut back, 0 bases at V and 4 bases at J, with 13 bases in the middle. Germline V lookup: CDR1 SGHRS, CDR2 YFSETQ. The CDR3 is CASSLGAGVGTGELFF. The CDR3 coding sequence is TGCGCCAGCAGCTTGGGCGCCGGGGTTGGCACCGGGGAGCTGTTTTTT.